This TCR beta chain came from a study of cytomegalovirus exposure and HLA in healthy donors (TCRdb year 2017). For the wider study: According to an earlier analysis of a few hundred of the donors, 150 million to 200 million T cells yielded roughly 110 million unique TCR beta sequences and 276 Gb of sequence data. An early release covering approximately 600 HLA-typed donors comprised 250 to 350 gigabases of sequencing data and around 85 million unique TCR sequences. The genetic ancestry cluster associated with self-reported Caucasian donors included around four fifths of the roughly 360 genotyped donors. The study aimed to test whether signatures of past pathogen exposure could be identified by cataloging public T cell receptors. The study profiled the T cell repertoires of approximately 700 subjects by immunosequencing and related them to cytomegalovirus serostatus. In addition to the first cohort of around 670 subjects, a separate validation cohort of 130 or so different subjects was used. The study combined high-throughput TCR immunosequencing, statistical association of individual TCRs with disease status, and machine learning to predict cytomegalovirus infection status. In a later analysis, previously published TCR beta repertoires from 600 to 850 donors were re-analyzed and high-resolution HLA genotyping was added so that TCR occurrence patterns could be studied. In the later analysis, no new phenotypic data were used to find candidate immune exposures; instead, reliance was placed on TCR beta sequences and their occurrence across donors. To decide whether each TCR beta V gene segment behaved as functional or pseudogenic, an earlier analysis of approximately 620 of the donors relied on high-throughput TCR beta sequencing. Donor age, sex, ethnicity and CMV serostatus were compiled alongside the repertoire data. In a later genetic analysis, genome-wide SNP genotypes for about 55% of the roughly 700 donors were used, and that subset was treated as a discovery cohort. All discovery cohort repertoires had been generated using a single sequencing platform. HLA typing included class I and class II loci at four-digit resolution. The number of donors typed differed by locus, with roughly 620-630 for A, B, C, DRB1 and DQB1, 522 for DQA1, 600 to 610 for DPA1, and around 430 for DPB1. Several DR-DQ haplotypes were handled as single units for association and clustering because linkage in the cohort was strong. Across 398 genotyped donors of the cohort, an average of approximately 200,000 unique TCR beta nucleotide sequences per donor were sequenced, and approximately 19% of those sequences were non-productive. General study outcomes and caveats: A later analysis found that most CMV-associated TCR beta chains appeared HLA-restricted, with HLA associations seemingly driven largely by CMV exposure. An association between a missense DCLRE1C variant and V-gene and J-gene trimming of TCR beta chains was found in a later genetic analysis and replicated in an independent cohort. In the study, 150 to 200 TCR beta chains were listed as associated with cytomegalovirus. In a later analysis, TCR association rates were found to vary across HLA loci, with the most associated TCRs seen for DRB1 alleles and the fewest for HLA-C alleles. This cohort had only TCR beta chains sequenced, and the lack of alpha or paired-chain data limited which features could be detected. A later genetic analysis reported fewer N-insertions in productive TCRs among donors in an Asian-associated ancestry cluster than the roughly 620-donor mean. Three of the identified cytomegalovirus-associated TCR beta chains were confirmed in vitro to be specific for cytomegalovirus antigens. In a later analysis, HLA-associated TCR beta chains were found to be more clonally expanded and to have lower generation probabilities than equally common non-associated chains. Correlated functional status among segregating V segments might reflect linkage disequilibrium, but an unknown experimental factor could not be ruled out. An earlier analysis of approximately 500 of the donors showed that most TCR beta V segments appeared in productive rearrangements either about 87% or about 30% of the time, which broadly matched IMGT annotations. Cytomegalovirus status was reported to be diagnosed by the classifier with high specificity and sensitivity in both the original and validation cohorts. Because HLA typing was missing for some donors at each locus, association tests included only the typed subset. It was suggested by the authors that the approach could potentially be generalized to other disease states and immunological phenotypes. In a later analysis, about 16,000 TCR beta sequences were associated with specific HLA alleles at a false discovery rate of 0.05. The only immune exposure information available for the cohort was CMV serostatus. A cluster of highly shared sequence variants was judged likely to represent a technical artifact of the sequencing pipeline. Sequencing depth was assumed to be roughly uniform across donors in the presence/absence analyses, though that assumption may not hold. According to a later analysis, parvovirus B19, influenza, CMV and Epstein-Barr virus appeared linked to several top co-occurrence clusters. Most TCR sequences were seen in very few donors, while some public TCRs were found in many individuals. The earlier analysis of 587 of the donors excluded about 16 rarely observed V segments, including chromosome 9 orphons, because counts were too low. When HLA alleles, especially DR and DQ, strongly co-occurred, attributing TCR associations to individual alleles was difficult. A further reported finding was that TCR beta sequences accurately predicted the HLA-A and HLA-B alleles for most subjects in the first cohort.

The library was obtained by the immunoSEQ multiplex PCR assay. A mixture of 60 forward primers for TCR Vbeta segments and 13 reverse primers for TCR Jbeta segments was used in the multiplex PCR. The CDR3 region of rearranged TCR beta genes was amplified from genomic DNA with a multiplex PCR assay. The Illumina HiSeq System was used to sequence the amplified TCR beta libraries as 87-base-pair reads. The authors' analysis ran thus. In a later analysis, some 80 million unique TCR beta chains were counted across the 500 to 700 repertoires, and around 10 million of these chains were shared by at least two donors. Raw reads were error-corrected and collapsed into unique sequences with a nearest-neighbor algorithm that merged closely related sequences to remove PCR and sequencing errors. To assign V, D and J gene segments, CDR3 sequences were aligned to IMGT reference sequences. For a sequence to be retained, a match of at least six nucleotides was required to both a V gene segment and a J gene segment. A rearrangement counted as productive if the CDR3 had no stop codons and remained in frame with V and J, and every other rearrangement counted as non-productive. Following IMGT convention, CDR3 was defined as the stretch from the second conserved V-encoded cysteine to the conserved J-encoded phenylalanine. The earlier analysis of some 580 of the donors excluded any sequence lacking an unambiguous match to a single V gene segment. An earlier analysis of almost 600 of the donors classified V segments as functional when productive rearrangements were above 56.7% and as segregating when the standard deviation between donors was above 5%. A statistical classification framework was built to diagnose cytomegalovirus status from the catalog of TCR beta chain sequences. A later analysis assigned V and J genes by comparing TCR nucleotide sequences with IMGT/GENE-DB human TR gene sequences. A later analysis assigned CDR3 sequences and most-parsimonious VDJ recombination scenarios with the TCRdist pipeline. A later analysis defined each TCR beta chain by its CDR3 amino acid sequence plus V-gene family, and excluded reads lacking a unique V-gene family. A later analysis removed roughly 590 highly shared, low-generation-probability nucleotide sequences to deal with suspected cross-contamination and a sequencing artifact. For each public chain, a later analysis derived a clonal expansion index from normalized ranks of inferred template counts within each repertoire. In a later analysis, generation probabilities were computed using a VDJ recombination model fitted to out-of-frame rearrangements, and the results were checked against IGoR. In a later analysis, hypergeometric tests were used to score TCR-TCR, TCR-HLA and TCR-CMV co-occurrence, with a repertoire-size bias correction applied to TCR pairs. A later analysis estimated false discovery rates by permuting HLA or CMV assignments 20 times. A later analysis grouped co-occurring TCRs with DBSCAN, adding TCRdist sequence similarity when clustering within HLA-allele-positive subsets. Repertoires with fewer than 30,000 or more than 120,000 public chains were left out of co-occurrence clustering, as were five repertoires with anomalous nucleotide sharing. TCRdb took this table from immuneACCESS and kept in-frame rearrangements with V and J called. Such tables lack part of the clones; where checked against another copy, unresolved V genes explain under half of the gap, and the rest is unexplained. The DNA gave D and trimming, while V, J and clone size come from that table. This sample lists 200,000 to 250,000 clones; approximately 81% were detected once. 1% to 1.5% of the sample belongs to the ten largest clones.

The cohort comprised hundreds of healthy bone marrow donors. At the time of sampling, every cohort member was nominally healthy, though immune exposures that went unrecorded were likely present. CMV serostatus was positive for 289 and negative for about 55% of the roughly 670 cohort members, and was not recorded for this donor. A peripheral blood sample was provided by each donor, and peripheral blood mononuclear cells were used for TCR beta sequencing. Genomic DNA extraction from the blood cell samples was performed with the Qiagen DNeasy Blood Extraction Kit. Details on this clone: Its antigen is unknown. Base qualities are missing; no much larger clone stands one base away.

The sequenced sample consisted of PBMCs. This receptor was obtained from a human donor in good health.

The CDR3 is CASSLEGRISGSPHGELFF. The nucleotides are TGTGCCAGCAGCTTAGAAGGCCGCATTAGCGGGAGCCCCCACGGGGAGCTGTTTTTT. The chain is assembled from TRBV11-3 and TRBJ2-2; 9 bases in between match TRBD2. Including cysteine and phenylalanine, the CDR3 has 19 amino acids. Here the CDR3 DNA is all that survives: 57 bases in frame from base 1. Here V drops 0 bases and J drops 7 bases, and the junction holds 15 bases not matched to any gene. The germline V gene supplies CDR1 SGHNT and CDR2 YENEEA.